This passage covers 19 T cell receptor beta chains from one sample sequenced in a study of tumor-infiltrating lymphocytes in primary liver carcinoma. Constant-region priming of 500 to 550 ng total RNA yielded TCR beta cDNA. Construction of TCR beta libraries relied on three successive nested multiplex PCR rounds employing slightly modified ARM-PCR. Running roughly 10 cycles apiece, the first two PCR rounds relied on TRBV1-TRBV30 forward primers together with a C-beta reverse primer. In TCRdb, the multiplex PCR reads were re-called with MiXCR into one record per CDR3 protein. The data hold tens of thousands of distinct CDR3 sequences, with around 79% observed a single time. Co-extraction yielded RNA and DNA from around 18-30 mg of unsorted bulk tissue. The sequencing sample was made of liver tumor tissue from sampling region 2. Subset reported: tumor region T2, inferior pole. Source of these receptors: a man aged 40-49 years with primary liver carcinoma and hepatitis B virus infection.

About this clonotype: A single base separates this from a much larger clone, so it may be a read error. The rearrangement joins TRBV30 to TRBJ1-1, with a tentative D call TRBD1 (5 bases). The CDR3 consists of 13 residues. V was clipped by 3 bases and J by 3 bases, with 11 bases between them. Germline V lookup: CDR1 GTSNPN, CDR2 SVGIG (reference sequence). CDR3 region: CAWRGDSYTEAFF. CDR3 DNA sequence: TGTGCCTGGAGGGGGGACTCGTACACTGAAGCTTTCTTT.

As to this clonotype: An end of the junction does not agree with germline; a read error may underlie this. The rearrangement links TRBV7-9 to TRBJ2-7, with D tentatively TRBD2 (6 bases). Germline V lookup: CDR1 SEHNR, CDR2 FQNEAQ (reference sequence). The CDR3 runs to 15 residues. In nucleotides, the CDR3 is TGTGCCAGCAGCTTAGGGGGCAGAAAGGACTACGAGCAGTATTTC. Translating gives CASSLGGRKDYEQYF.

This clonotype has only a few counts. One base away lies a much larger clone, so this may be a sequencing read error. V and J are TRBV7-9 and TRBJ1-4; possible D gene TRBD1, 6 bases. The CDR3 spans 12 residues. The V and J ends lost 8 bases and 8 bases respectively, with 12 bases between them. Germline CDR1 and CDR2: SEHNR and FQNEAQ (reference sequence). CDR3 bases: TGTGCCAGCGGCCCCGGGGGCGAAAAACTGTTTTTT. It translates to CASGPGGEKLFF.

Details on this clonotype: One end of the junction is discordant with germline, which a read error may explain. This sequence joins TRBV11-2 and TRBJ2-5, with 7 bases identical to TRBD2. Germline lookup yields CDR1 SGHAT and CDR2 FQNNGV. CDR3 length: 15 residues. The CDR3 bases are TGTGCTAGCAGCTCAGGATTGGGGGGACGGGAGGCCCAGTACTTC. Amino acids: CASSSGLGGREAQYF.

This chain uses TRBV29-1 with TRBJ2-7, with 10 bases that match TRBD1. The trim removed 5 bases at V and 9 bases at J, leaving 19 bases unmatched. Germline assignment: CDR1 SQVTM and CDR2 ANQGSEA. The length of the CDR3 is 16 residues. The CDR3 DNA follows: TGCAGCGTTCGGGGTGGGACAGGGGAGAGTGGGGGCGGGCAGTACTTC. Translating it yields CSVRGGTGESGGGQYF.

This clonotype was picked up one time. This may arise from a read error, as a much more abundant clone is one base away. The V call is TRBV7-9, the J call TRBJ2-7; D may be TRBD2 (6 bases). Germline V gene sequence: CDR1 SEHNR, CDR2 FQNEAQ (reference sequence). The length of the CDR3 is 13 residues. CDR3 region: CASSHGGTRELYF. The DNA for the CDR3 is TGTGCCAGCAGCCACGGGGGTACGAGGGAGCTGTACTTC.

About this clonotype itself: This CDR3 fails to terminate in the conserved phenylalanine or tryptophan, so it likely reflects a read error. This chain links TRBV4-2 with TRBJ1-3, with D possibly TRBD1 on 6 matching bases. This CDR3 spans 15 amino acids. CDR1 LGHNA and CDR2 YNFKEQ come from the germline V gene. The DNA for the CDR3 is TGTGCCAGCAGACAAGAGGACAGAGCTGGAAACACCATATATTCT. It translates to CASRQEDRAGNTIYS.

Only one count was recorded for this clonotype. The junction departs from germline at one end; a sequencing error may be responsible. The chain employs TRBV6-1 and TRBJ2-7; D tentatively fits TRBD1 or TRBD2 (5 bases each). The CDR3 loop spans 12 amino acids. Germline-derived CDR1 and CDR2 are MNHNS and SASEGT. In nucleotides, the CDR3 is TGTGCCCGCAGGGAGACCGTCTACGAACAGTACTTC. Translation: CARRETVYEQYF.

About this clonotype: At one of its ends the junction is not consistent with the germline gene, which may arise from a read error. This sequence joins TRBV12-3 or TRBV12-4 and TRBJ2-7; weak D call: TRBD1 (6 bases). The CDR3 runs 12 residues. The CDR3 DNA sequence: TGTACCAGCAAAGGGGGCTCCTACGAGCAGTACTTC. It specifies CTSKGGSYEQYF.

The chain employs TRBV12-3 or TRBV12-4 and TRBJ1-1; a weak D match, TRBD1 (5 bases). CDR3 length: 13 residues. Between the trimmed V and J ends, which lost 9 bases and 7 bases, there was a span of 18 bases. CDR3 sequence (DNA): TGTGCCAGTAGACGGGGCCACAGAGGTGAAGCTTTCTTT. This gives the protein CASRRGHRGEAFF.

Concerning this clonotype itself: A much larger clone lies one base from this, so it may be a read error. The genes are TRBV11-2 and TRBJ2-1, with 8 bases identical to TRBD2. CDR3 size: 17 residues. From germline, CDR1 is SGHAT and CDR2 FQNNGV. CDR3 sequence reads: CASGLDRGGRFYNEQFF. CDR3 DNA: TGTGCCAGCGGCTTAGATAGGGGCGGGAGGTTCTACAATGAGCAGTTCTTC.

V and J are TRBV29-1 and TRBJ2-3; TRBD1 aligns across 10 bases. Trimming took 5 bases from V and 3 from J; bases not matched to a gene: 2. Germline CDR1 and CDR2: SQVTM and ANQGSEA. The CDR3 runs to 13 residues. The CDR3 coding sequence is TGCAGCGTTAGGACAGGGGGAACAGATACGCAGTATTTT. It is translated as CSVRTGGTDTQYF.

The chain is built from TRBV29-1 and TRBJ2-7, with TRBD1 as a possible D gene (5 bases). The V gene lost 1 base and the J gene lost 8 bases, with 15 bases spanning the gap. There are 13 residues in the CDR3. Germline values: CDR1 SQVTM, CDR2 ANQGSEA. In nucleotides, the CDR3 is TGCAGCGTTGAAGTAGGGGTTCTTGGCAAGCAGTACTTC. As protein: CSVEVGVLGKQYF.

This clonotype was counted a single time. Given a much more abundant clone one base away, this may be a read error. The chain recombines TRBV7-9 with TRBJ1-2, with 9 bases that match TRBD1. Germline V CDR1 and CDR2: SEHNR, FQNEAQ (reference sequence). This CDR3 region has 14 residues. V lost 1 base and J lost 4; bases outside the gene matches: 1. The CDR3 DNA follows: TGTGCCAGCAGCTTAGAGACAGGGGGCTATGGCTACACCTTC. This encodes CASSLETGGYGYTF.

As concerns this clonotype: One junction end does not reproduce the germline sequence, and a read error may be involved. V and J are TRBV6-1 and TRBJ2-7; 7 bases are a match to TRBD2. CDR3 size: 15 residues. The germline CDR1 and CDR2 sequences are MNHNS and SASEGT. The chain's CDR3 is CASIETSGILYEQYF. The CDR3 bases are TGTGCCAGCATTGAAACCAGCGGGATCCTCTACGAGCAGTACTTC.

On this clonotype: A read error may produce the germline difference seen at one junction end. This chain joins TRBV12-3 or TRBV12-4 and TRBJ2-2, with D possibly TRBD2 on 5 matching bases. This CDR3 region has 16 residues. Written as DNA, the CDR3 is TGTGCCAGTAGTTTGTTAGAGGGAGTAGTCACCGGGGAGCTGTTTTTT. Protein product: CASSLLEGVVTGELFF.

Concerning this clonotype itself: The conserved phenylalanine or tryptophan is not found at the CDR3 terminus, so this likely reflects a read error. Because the CDR3's place on the DNA is in doubt, the DNA is left out and the CDR3 is given as listed by TCRdb. This rearrangement joins TRBV7-9 to TRBJ2-7; the D call TRBD1 from the table was never checked on the DNA. The CDR3 is 16 amino acids long, termini counted. Germline CDR1 and CDR2: SEHNR and FQNEAQ (reference sequence). The CDR3 region is CASSLAAGQALREQYS.

This chain connects TRBV2 to TRBJ1-1; D call uncertain. The germline gives CDR1 SNHLY, CDR2 FYNNEI. V lost 6 bases and J lost 3, with 20 bases in between. The CDR3 has 16 residues. CDR3 DNA: TGTGCCAGCAGCCACATCCCCGGTACTGAACACACTGAAGCTTTCTTT. Protein sequence: CASSHIPGTEHTEAFF.

Concerning this clonotype itself: Given the absence of the conserved phenylalanine or tryptophan at the CDR3 end, a read error is likely. The V and J genes are TRBV5-1 and TRBJ2-6; TRBD1 might be the D (5 bases). Germline V lookup: CDR1 SGHRS, CDR2 YFSETQ. V lost 4 bases, J lost 2 bases, and 13 bases lay in between. The CDR3 is made up of 16 amino acids. The DNA of the CDR3 is TGCGCCAGCAGCCTGACGACAGTTCCTGGGGCCAACGTCCTGACTTCC. It yields the protein CASSLTTVPGANVLTS.